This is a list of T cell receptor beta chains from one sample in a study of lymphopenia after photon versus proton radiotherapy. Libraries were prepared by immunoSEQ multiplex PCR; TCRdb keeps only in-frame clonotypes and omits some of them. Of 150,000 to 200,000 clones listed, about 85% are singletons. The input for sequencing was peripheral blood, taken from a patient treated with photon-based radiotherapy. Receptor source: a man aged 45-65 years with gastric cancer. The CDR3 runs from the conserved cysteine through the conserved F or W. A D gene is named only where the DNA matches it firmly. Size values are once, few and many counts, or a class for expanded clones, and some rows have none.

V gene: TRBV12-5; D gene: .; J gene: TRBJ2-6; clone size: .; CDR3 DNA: TGTGCTAGGAGTGACGTCCTGACTTTC; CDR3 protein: CARSDVLTF
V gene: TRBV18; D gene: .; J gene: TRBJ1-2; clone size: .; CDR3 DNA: TGTGCCAGCTCACCCTTCGGGGATGGCTACACCTTC; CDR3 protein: CASSPFGDGYTF
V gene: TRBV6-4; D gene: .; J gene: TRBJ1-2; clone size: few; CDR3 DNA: TGTGCCAGCAGTGACTCACTGGGAGGGGCCAAGGACTATGGCTACACCTTC; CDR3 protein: CASSDSLGGAKDYGYTF
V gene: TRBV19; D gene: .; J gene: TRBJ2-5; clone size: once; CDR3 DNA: TGTGCCAGTAGTCCCCGGGGGACAGACAAAGAGACCCAGTACTTC; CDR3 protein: CASSPRGTDKETQYF
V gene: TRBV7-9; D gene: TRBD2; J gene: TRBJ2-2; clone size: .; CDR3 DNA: TGTGCCAGCAGCCATCCTAGCGGGAGGGCCGTGGACACCGGGGAGCTGTTTTTT; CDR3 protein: CASSHPSGRAVDTGELFF
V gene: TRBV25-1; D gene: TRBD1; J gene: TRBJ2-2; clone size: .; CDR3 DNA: TGTGCCAGCAGTAGACCGGACAGGGGCACCGGGGAGCTGTTTTTT; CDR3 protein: CASSRPDRGTGELFF
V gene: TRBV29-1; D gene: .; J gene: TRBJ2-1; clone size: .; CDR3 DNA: TGCAGCGTCCTCCGGGAGCAGAAGGATGAGCAGTTCTTC; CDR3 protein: CSVLREQKDEQFF
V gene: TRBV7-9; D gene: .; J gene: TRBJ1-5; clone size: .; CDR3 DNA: TGTGCCAGCAGCTTAGCAGGGGTCAATCAGCCCCAGCATTTT; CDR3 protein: CASSLAGVNQPQHF
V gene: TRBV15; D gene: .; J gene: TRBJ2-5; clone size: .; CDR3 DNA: TGTGCCACCAGCAGAGACAGGACCCAAGAGACCCAGTACTTC; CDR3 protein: CATSRDRTQETQYF
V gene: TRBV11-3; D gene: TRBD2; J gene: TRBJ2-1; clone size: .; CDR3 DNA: TGTGCCAGCAGCTTAGGGACTAGCGGGGGTAATGAGCAGTTCTTC; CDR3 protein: CASSLGTSGGNEQFF
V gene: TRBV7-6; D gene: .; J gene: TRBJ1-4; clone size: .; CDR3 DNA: TGTGCCAGCAGCACCAGGGATAATGAAAAACTGTTTTTT; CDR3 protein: CASSTRDNEKLFF
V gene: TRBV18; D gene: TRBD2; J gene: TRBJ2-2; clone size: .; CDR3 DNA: TGTGCCAGCTCACCACCGGGGAGGGACACCGGGGAGCTGTTTTTT; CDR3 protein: CASSPPGRDTGELFF
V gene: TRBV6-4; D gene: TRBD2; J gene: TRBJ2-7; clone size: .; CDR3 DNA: TGTGCCAGCAGTGAGAGACTAGCGGGAGTCTACGAGCAGTACTTC; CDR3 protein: CASSERLAGVYEQYF
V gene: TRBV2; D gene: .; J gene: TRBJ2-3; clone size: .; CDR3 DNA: TGTGCCAGCAGTGAAGCGCCCGGCTTGAGGTCCAGTTCTAACTTT; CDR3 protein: CASSEAPGLRSSSNF
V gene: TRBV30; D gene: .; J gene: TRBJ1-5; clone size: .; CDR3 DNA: TGTGCCTGGAGTCCGACTCAGGGCTATCAGCCCCAGCATTTT; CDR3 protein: CAWSPTQGYQPQHF
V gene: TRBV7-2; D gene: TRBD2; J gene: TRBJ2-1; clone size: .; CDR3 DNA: TGTGCCAGCAGCTTTTACGGGAGGGCCAATGAGCAGTTCTTC; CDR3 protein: CASSFYGRANEQFF
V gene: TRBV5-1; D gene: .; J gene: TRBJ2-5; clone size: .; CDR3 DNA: TGCGCCAGCAGCTTGGGTTTGGGGGAGACCCAGTACTTC; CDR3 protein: CASSLGLGETQYF
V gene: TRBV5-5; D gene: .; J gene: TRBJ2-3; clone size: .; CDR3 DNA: TGTGCCAGCAGCTTGTTGACACGAACGGTCCGGTCCCCAGATACGCAGTATTTT; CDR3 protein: CASSLLTRTVRSPDTQYF
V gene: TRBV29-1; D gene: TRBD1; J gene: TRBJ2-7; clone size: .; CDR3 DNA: TGCAGCGTCGTAGGGACAGGGGTGTTGTACGAGCAGTACTTC; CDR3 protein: CSVVGTGVLYEQYF
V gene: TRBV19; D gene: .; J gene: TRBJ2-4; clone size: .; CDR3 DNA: TGTGCCAGTAGTATTCAGGGTTTCAAAAACATTCAGTACTTC; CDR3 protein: CASSIQGFKNIQYF
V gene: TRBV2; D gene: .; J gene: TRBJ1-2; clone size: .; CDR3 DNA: TGTGCCAGGCGGGACCTACCTAACTATGGCTACACCTTC; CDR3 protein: CARRDLPNYGYTF
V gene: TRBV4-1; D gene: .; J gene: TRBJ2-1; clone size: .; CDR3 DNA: TGCGCCAGCAGCCAAGAAGTAGGCCGGGTATACAATGAGCAGTTCTTC; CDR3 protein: CASSQEVGRVYNEQFF
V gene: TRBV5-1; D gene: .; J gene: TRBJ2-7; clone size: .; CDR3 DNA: TGCGCCAGCAGCCCGACCGGGGCCGCCTACGAGCAGTACTTC; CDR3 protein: CASSPTGAAYEQYF
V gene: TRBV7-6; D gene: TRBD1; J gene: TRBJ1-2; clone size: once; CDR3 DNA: TGTGCCAGCAGCTTAGAACCAGGGGGGGACTATGGCTACACCTTC; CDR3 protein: CASSLEPGGDYGYTF
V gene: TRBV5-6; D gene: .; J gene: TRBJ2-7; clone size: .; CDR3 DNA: TGTGCCAGCAGCTTGGAGCTCAAGGTTACCTACGAGCAGTACTTC; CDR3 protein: CASSLELKVTYEQYF
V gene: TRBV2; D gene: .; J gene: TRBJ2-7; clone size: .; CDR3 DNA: TGTGCCAGCAGGGATGACAGATCCTCCTACGAGCAGTACTTC; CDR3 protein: CASRDDRSSYEQYF
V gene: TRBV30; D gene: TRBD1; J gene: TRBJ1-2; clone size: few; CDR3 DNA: TGTGCCTGGAGTGTGGGGACAGGCCACTTATTC; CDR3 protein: CAWSVGTGHLF
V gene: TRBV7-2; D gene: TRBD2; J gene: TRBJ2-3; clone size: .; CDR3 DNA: TGTGCCAGCAGCTGGACGGGAGGGCCCACAGATACGCAGTATTTT; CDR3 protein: CASSWTGGPTDTQYF
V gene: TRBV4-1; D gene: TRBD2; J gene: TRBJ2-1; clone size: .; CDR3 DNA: TGCGCCAGCAGCCCACTAGCGGGAGTCTACAATGAGCAGTTCTTC; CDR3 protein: CASSPLAGVYNEQFF
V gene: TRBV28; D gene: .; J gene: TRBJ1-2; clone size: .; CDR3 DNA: TGTGCCAGCAGTCCGGTCAACTATGGCTACACCTTC; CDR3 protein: CASSPVNYGYTF
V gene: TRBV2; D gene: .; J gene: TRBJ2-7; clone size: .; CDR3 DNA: TGTGCCAGCAGTGACAAGTCCAATTCGGACGTTATCTCCTACGAGCAGTACTTC; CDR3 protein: CASSDKSNSDVISYEQYF
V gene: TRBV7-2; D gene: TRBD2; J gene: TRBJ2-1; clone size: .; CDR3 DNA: TGTGCCAGCAGCTTAGCTTATTCCGGGACTAGTGACAATGAGCAGTTCTTC; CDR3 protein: CASSLAYSGTSDNEQFF
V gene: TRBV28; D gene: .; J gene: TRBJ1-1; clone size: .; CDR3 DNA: TGTGCCAGCAGTTCACCCCTCGCCTACCGAGGCCAAGCTTTCTTT; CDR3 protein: CASSSPLAYRGQAFF
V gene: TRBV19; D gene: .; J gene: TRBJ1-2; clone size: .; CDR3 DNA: TGTGCCAGTAGGATCGGACAATTCTATGGCTACACCTTC; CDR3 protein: CASRIGQFYGYTF
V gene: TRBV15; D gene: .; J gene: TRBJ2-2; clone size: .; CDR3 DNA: TGTGCCACCAGCAGAGATTTGGTCTCCTCCGGGGAGCTGTTTTTT; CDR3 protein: CATSRDLVSSGELFF
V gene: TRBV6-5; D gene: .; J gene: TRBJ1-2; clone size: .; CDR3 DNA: TGTGCCAGCCGCCGTTCAGGGGCAGAGGGTGGCTACACCTTC; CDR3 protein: CASRRSGAEGGYTF
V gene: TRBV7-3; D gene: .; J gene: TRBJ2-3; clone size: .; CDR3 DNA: TGTGCCAGCAGCTTAATGGGAGCCCTTACAGATACGCAGTATTTT; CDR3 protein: CASSLMGALTDTQYF
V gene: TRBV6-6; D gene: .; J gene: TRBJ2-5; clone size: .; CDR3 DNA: TGTGCCAGCAGTTACGGGTCGGGAGTCGGGGAGACCCAGTACTTC; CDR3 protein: CASSYGSGVGETQYF
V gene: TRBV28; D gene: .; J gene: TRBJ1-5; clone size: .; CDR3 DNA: TGTGCCAGCAACCGTCGCGGGAACAATCAGCCCCAGCATTTT; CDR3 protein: CASNRRGNNQPQHF
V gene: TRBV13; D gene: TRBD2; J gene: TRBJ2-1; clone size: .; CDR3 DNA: TGTGCCAGCAGCCCCCCAACTAGCGGGACCTACAATGAGCAGTTCTTC; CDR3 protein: CASSPPTSGTYNEQFF
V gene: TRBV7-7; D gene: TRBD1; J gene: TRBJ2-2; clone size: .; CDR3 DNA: TGTGCCAGCAGCTTAGGGCCAGGGGGCTTGAACACCGGGGAGCTGTTTTTT; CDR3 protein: CASSLGPGGLNTGELFF
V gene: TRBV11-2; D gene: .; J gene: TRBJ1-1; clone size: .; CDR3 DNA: TGTGCCAGCAGCCAGACGGTGGCGGGTAACACTGAAGCTTTCTTT; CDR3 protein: CASSQTVAGNTEAFF
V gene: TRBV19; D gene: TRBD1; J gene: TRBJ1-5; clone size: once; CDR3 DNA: TGTGCCAGCAGGGGGGGCCTGGCGGTGGGCAATCAGCCCCAGCATTTT; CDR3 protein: CASRGGLAVGNQPQHF
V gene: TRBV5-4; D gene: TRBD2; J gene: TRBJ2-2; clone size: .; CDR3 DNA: TGTGCCAGCAGCCGTGGACTAGCGGGGAACACCGGGGAGCTGTTTTTT; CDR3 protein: CASSRGLAGNTGELFF